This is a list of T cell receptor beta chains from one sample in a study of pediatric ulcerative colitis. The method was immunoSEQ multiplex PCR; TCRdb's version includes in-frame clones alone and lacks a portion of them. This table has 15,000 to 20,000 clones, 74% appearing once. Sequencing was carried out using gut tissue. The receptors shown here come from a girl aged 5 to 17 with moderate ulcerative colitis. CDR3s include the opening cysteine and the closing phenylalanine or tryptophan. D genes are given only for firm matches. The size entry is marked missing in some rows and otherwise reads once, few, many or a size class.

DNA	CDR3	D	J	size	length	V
TGTGCCACCAGCAGAGCCCTGGGACAGGGAAGCACTGAAGCTTTCTTT	CATSRALGQGSTEAFF	TRBD1	TRBJ1-1	NA	16	TRBV15
TGCGCCAGCAGCCGGACGGGCGAGGCAGATACGCAGTATTTT	CASSRTGEADTQYF	NA	TRBJ2-3	once	14	TRBV5-1
TGTGCCAGCAGCGAAACAGGGACTGGGGCCAACGTCCTGACTTTC	CASSETGTGANVLTF	NA	TRBJ2-6	NA	15	TRBV9
TGCGCCAGCAGCTTGGGGACAGGGGGTCCGACTAATGAAAAACTGTTTTTT	CASSLGTGGPTNEKLFF	TRBD1	TRBJ1-4	NA	17	TRBV5-1
TGTGCCAGCTCACCCTCCGGGACAGGTTCTCAGCGGGGACACGGGCAGTACTTC	CASSPSGTGSQRGHGQYF	NA	TRBJ2-7	NA	18	TRBV18
TGTGCCAGCAGCCAAGATCTTGGCGAGAACTATGGCTACACCTTC	CASSQDLGENYGYTF	NA	TRBJ1-2	NA	15	TRBV4-2
TGTGCCAGCAGTCCCCGGGCCCAGAACCCTTACGAGCAGTACTTC	CASSPRAQNPYEQYF	NA	TRBJ2-7	few	15	TRBV6-1
TGTGCCAGTAAAAAGGGACAGCCTTCTGGAAACACCATATATTTT	CASKKGQPSGNTIYF	TRBD1	TRBJ1-3	NA	15	TRBV19
TGTGCCAGCAGTGACCGATACGAGCAGTACTTC	CASSDRYEQYF	NA	TRBJ2-7	NA	11	TRBV2
TGTGCCAGCAGGGGCTACGGGCAGAGAGAAGCTTTCTTT	CASRGYGQREAFF	NA	TRBJ1-1	NA	13	TRBV27
TGTGCCAGTAGTATCAGGGCCGATACGCAGTATTTT	CASSIRADTQYF	NA	TRBJ2-3	NA	12	TRBV19
TGTGCCAGTAGTAAGTATAGCAATCAGCCCCAGCATTTT	CASSKYSNQPQHF	NA	TRBJ1-5	NA	13	TRBV19
TGTGCCAGCAGCTTAGACCTAGCGGGAGCCTACGAGCAGTACTTC	CASSLDLAGAYEQYF	TRBD2	TRBJ2-7	NA	15	TRBV11-2
TGCGCCAGCAGCCAATACGACAGGGCGAACACTGAAGCTTTCTTT	CASSQYDRANTEAFF	TRBD1	TRBJ1-1	NA	15	TRBV4-1